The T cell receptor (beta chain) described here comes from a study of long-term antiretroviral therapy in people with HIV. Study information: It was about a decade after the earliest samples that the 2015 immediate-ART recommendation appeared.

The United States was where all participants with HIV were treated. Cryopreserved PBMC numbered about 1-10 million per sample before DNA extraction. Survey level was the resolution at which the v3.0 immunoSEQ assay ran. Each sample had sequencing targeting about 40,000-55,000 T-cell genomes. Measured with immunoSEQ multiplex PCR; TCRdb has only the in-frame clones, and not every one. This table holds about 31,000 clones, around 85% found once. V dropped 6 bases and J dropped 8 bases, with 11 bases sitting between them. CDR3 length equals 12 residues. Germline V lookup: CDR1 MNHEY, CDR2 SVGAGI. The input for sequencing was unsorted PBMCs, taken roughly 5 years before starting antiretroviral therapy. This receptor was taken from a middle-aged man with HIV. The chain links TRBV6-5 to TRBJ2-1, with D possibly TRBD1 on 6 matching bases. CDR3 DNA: TGTGCCAGCAGCAGGGGTCTCGATGAGCAGTTCTTC. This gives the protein CASSRGLDEQFF.